This entry lists 14 T cell receptor beta chains sequenced from one sample in a study of blood T cell repertoires in COVID-19. The protocol was immunoSEQ multiplex PCR, while the TCRdb copy is restricted to in-frame clones and leaves out a portion. The sample has roughly 280,000 clones, roughly nine tenths seen once. Sequenced: PBMCs or T cells enriched from blood (not recorded which). These receptors came from a woman between 50 and 59 years old who had recovered from COVID-19.

V is TRBV18 and J is TRBJ2-7, with TRBD1 identical over 9 bases. Germline V gene sequence: CDR1 KGHSH, CDR2 LQKENI. V dropped 4 bases and J dropped 4; count of bases not matched to a gene: 8. The CDR3 has 15 residues. CDR3 nucleotides: TGTGCCAGCTCACGCGGGGGACAGGGCTCTTACGAGCAGTACTTC. The encoded protein is CASSRGGQGSYEQYF. Drawing the rest from reference TRBV18 and TRBJ2-7, the complete variable domain is NAGVMQNPRHLVRRRGQEARLRCSPMKGHSHVYWYRQLPEEGLKFMVYLQKENIIDESGMPKERFSAEFPKEGPSILRIQQVVRGDSAAYFCASSRGGQGSYEQYFGPGTRLTVT.

The rearrangement joins TRBV7-9 to TRBJ1-4, with 9 bases identical to TRBD1. The CDR3 extends over 15 amino acids. V lost 4 bases, J lost 7 bases, and 7 bases stayed unmatched. Germline loops: CDR1 SEHNR, CDR2 FQNEAQ (reference sequence). The CDR3: CASSWGDREGEKLFF. CDR3 nucleotide sequence: TGTGCCAGCAGCTGGGGGGACAGGGAGGGTGAAAAACTGTTTTTT.

Turning to this clone: A read error may account for a junction end that differs from germline. V is TRBV12-3 or TRBV12-4 and J is TRBJ1-1; tentatively, D is TRBD1 (5 bases). CDR3 length equals 13 residues. CDR3 DNA sequence: TGTGTCAGCAGCCGTCAGGGGAACACTGAAGCTTTCTTT. Translated: CVSSRQGNTEAFF.

The gene calls are TRBV18 and TRBJ1-6; TRBD1 matches at 8 bases. Per germline, CDR1 KGHSH and CDR2 LQKENI. The V and J ends lost 3 bases and 5 bases, in that order; junction bases with no gene match: 9. CDR3 size: 17 residues. The CDR3 nucleotides read TGTGCCAGCTCACCCGTTCCCGGGACAGGAAATAATTCACCCCTCCACTTT. As protein: CASSPVPGTGNNSPLHF.

A single count supports this clone. The chain is built from TRBV2 and TRBJ2-7; 10 bases map to TRBD2. The CDR3 length is 13 residues. CDR1 and CDR2 from the germline V gene are SNHLY and FYNNEI. The V gene end was trimmed by 10 bases and the J gene end by 3 bases; junction bases not matched to a gene: 6. CDR3 nucleotides: TGTGCCACTAGGACTAGCGGCATCTACGAGCAGTACTTC. Its translation: CATRTSGIYEQYF.

CDR3 in amino acids: CASSSGQGTGTEAFF. In nucleotides, the CDR3 is TGTGCCAGCAGCTCGGGACAGGGGACGGGCACTGAAGCTTTCTTT. The rearrangement uses TRBV11-3 and TRBJ1-1, with 10 bases that match TRBD1. The J segment lost 4 bases and the V segment lost 4 bases, leaving 6 bases of the junction unmatched. CDR3 length: 15 amino acids. From germline, CDR1 is SGHNT and CDR2 YENEEA.

This clone was detected only once. V is TRBV18 and J is TRBJ2-7; 9 bases agree with TRBD1. Germline V gene lookup returns CDR1 KGHSH and CDR2 LQKENI. The CDR3 length is 12 residues. V trimming: 6 bases; J trimming: 7 bases; junction bases outside the gene matches: 4. The CDR3 is CASSATGGEQYF. The CDR3 DNA is TGTGCCAGCTCTGCGACAGGGGGGGAGCAGTACTTC.

J is TRBJ1-2 and V is TRBV29-1; the D is unclear. Germline-derived CDR1 and CDR2 are SQVTM and ANQGSEA. V gave up 7 bases and J gave up 3 bases, with 12 bases separating them. There are 12 residues in the CDR3. The CDR3 nucleotides are TGCAGCGGGGGTGGGAGTGACTATGGCTACACCTTC. It translates to CSGGGSDYGYTF.

This clone showed up just once. This chain connects TRBV29-1 to TRBJ1-2, with TRBD1 matching over 7 bases. V was pared by 3 bases and J by 4 bases, with 8 bases of the junction left unmatched. There are 14 residues in the CDR3. CDR1 is SQVTM, CDR2 ANQGSEA, per germline. The CDR3: CSVDVGQVGYGYTF. CDR3 nucleotides: TGCAGCGTTGATGTCGGACAGGTGGGCTATGGCTACACCTTC.

The chain uses TRBV30 and TRBJ1-3; no clear D. The CDR3 extends over 13 amino acids. The ends were cut back, 5 bases at V and 2 bases at J, with 10 bases in the middle. CDR1 is GTSNPN, CDR2 SVGIG, per germline (reference sequence). CDR3: CAWENSAGNTIYF. The CDR3 bases are TGTGCCTGGGAGAACTCTGCTGGAAACACCATATATTTT.

The J gene is TRBJ2-1, the V gene TRBV27; 10 bases fit TRBD2. Germline CDR1 and CDR2: MNHEY and SMNVEV (reference sequence). The CDR3 contains 14 residues. V was clipped by 4 bases and J by 9 bases; unmatched bases: 6. The DNA of the CDR3 is TGTGCCAGCAGTTGGCTAGCGGGAGCCCGTGAGCAGTTCTTC. Amino acid sequence: CASSWLAGAREQFF.

The chain employs TRBV4-1 and TRBJ2-2; 16 nucleotides agree with TRBD2. The CDR3 is 21 amino acids. In germline, CDR1 is MGHRA, CDR2 YSYEKL. With V trimmed by 0 bases and J by 7 bases, 14 bases remained unmatched. The CDR3 sequence: CASSQDTFGTSGRDGVGELFF. The CDR3 bases are TGCGCCAGCAGCCAAGATACCTTCGGGACTAGCGGGAGGGATGGCGTCGGGGAGCTGTTTTTT.

The chain carries TRBV18 and TRBJ2-2, with 9 positions matching TRBD1. Germline V gene sequence: CDR1 KGHSH, CDR2 LQKENI. This CDR3 is 16 amino acids long. Trimming cost V 3 bases and J 2 bases; bases outside gene matches: 4. The CDR3 sequence: CASSPGQGLNTGELFF. Here the CDR3 DNA reads TGTGCCAGCTCACCGGGACAGGGCCTAAACACCGGGGAGCTGTTTTTT.

This clone was found a few times. V is TRBV11-2 and J is TRBJ2-3, with 9 bases matching TRBD2. The CDR3 sequence is 13 residues long. The V and J ends lost 5 bases and 8 bases, in that order; junction bases with no gene match: 5. Germline loops: CDR1 SGHAT, CDR2 FQNNGV. In nucleotides, the CDR3 is TGTGCCAGCAGCGCGACTAGCGGAGCTACGCAGTATTTT. Translated: CASSATSGATQYF. Based on the CDR3 plus reference TRBV11-2 and TRBJ2-3, the full variable domain is EAGVAQSPRYKIIEKRQSVAFWCNPISGHATLYWYQQILGQGPKLLIQFQNNGVVDDSQLPKDRFSAERLKGVDSTLKIQPAKLEDSAVYLCASSATSGATQYFGPGTRLTVL.